Following are 9 T cell receptor beta chains from one sample sequenced in a study of Ad26.COV2.S vaccination and SARS-CoV-2 variants. Indicated treatment: some 19 received Ad26.COV2.S at low or high dose, single or two shots; 5 received placebo; per-sample allocation not given. After the first vaccine or placebo injection, samples were drawn on day 63. Clones were read by immunoSEQ multiplex PCR, and TCRdb kept only the in-frame ones, dropping some. The sample shows about 250,000 clones, around 85% of them seen only once. The starting material was peripheral blood, obtained in a trial of Ad26.COV2.S vaccine versus placebo. The receptor source for this set is a person between 18 and 65 years old who received the Ad26.COV2.S COVID-19 vaccine or a placebo.

This chain links TRBV5-6 with TRBJ2-2; 9 nucleotides agree with TRBD1. Trimming cost V 3 bases and J 3 bases; bases outside gene matches: 3. From germline, CDR1 is SGHDT and CDR2 YYEEEE. CDR3 size: 15 residues. CDR3 in amino acids: CASSYGTGYTGELFF. The DNA for the CDR3 is TGTGCCAGCAGCTACGGGACAGGGTACACCGGGGAGCTGTTTTTT. Combining the CDR3 with reference TRBV5-6 and TRBJ2-2 gives the whole variable domain DAGVTQSPTHLIKTRGQQVTLRCSPKSGHDTVSWYQQALGQGPQFIFQYYEEEERQRGNFPDRFSGHQFPNYSSELNVNALLLGDSALYLCASSYGTGYTGELFFGEGSRLTVL.

The chain couples TRBV18 to TRBJ1-5; D is ambiguous. The germline V gene encodes CDR1 KGHSH and CDR2 LQKENI. There are 14 residues in the CDR3. Between the trimmed V and J ends, which lost 1 base and 4 bases, there was a span of 8 bases. The CDR3 region is CASSPLKENQPQHF. The CDR3, as DNA: TGTGCCAGCTCACCACTCAAGGAGAATCAGCCCCAGCATTTT.

The genes are TRBV9 and TRBJ1-1; 9 positions agree with TRBD1. Germline V CDR1 and CDR2: SGDLS, YYNGEE. The CDR3 length is 18 residues. Germline trimming cut 0 bases from V and 4 bases from J; bases unmatched to any gene: 13. CDR3 sequence: CASSVAPLTGGRTTEAFF. CDR3 DNA sequence: TGTGCCAGCAGCGTAGCTCCCCTTACAGGGGGCCGTACCACTGAAGCTTTCTTT.

This clone has only a few counts. The chain recombines TRBV18 with TRBJ2-1, with TRBD2 matching over 10 bases. Germline lookup yields CDR1 KGHSH and CDR2 LQKENI. The CDR3 is 19 amino acids. Germline trimming cut 5 bases from V and 0 bases from J; bases unmatched to any gene: 13. CDR3 coding DNA: TGTGCCAGCTCAGCCCTCCCTCCAGCGGGAGGGAGCTCCTACAATGAGCAGTTCTTC. As protein: CASSALPPAGGSSYNEQFF.

The V and J genes are TRBV3-1 (or the pseudogene TRBV3-2) and TRBJ1-2; weak D call: TRBD1 (6 bases). The V end was cut by 4 bases, the J end by 0 bases, with 18 bases between. The CDR3 is 17 amino acids. The germline CDR1 and CDR2 sequences are LGHDT and YNNKEL (reference sequence). CDR3 loop: CASSRPRLGHTNYGYTF. Written as DNA, the CDR3 is TGTGCCAGCAGCCGCCCCAGGCTGGGACATACTAACTATGGCTACACCTTC.

The V and J genes are TRBV5-4 and TRBJ1-2, with D perhaps TRBD1 (6 bases). V was pared by 0 bases and J by 6 bases, with 9 bases between. The length of the CDR3 is 13 residues. Germline CDR1 SGHNT, CDR2 YYREEE (reference sequence). The DNA for the CDR3 is TGTGCCAGCAGCTTGGCGGGGGCGCATGGCTACACCTTC. Translation: CASSLAGAHGYTF.

The chain joins TRBV7-9 to TRBJ1-2; D is uncertain. Germline values: CDR1 SEHNR, CDR2 FQNEAQ (reference sequence). The CDR3 has 14 amino acids. The germline V and J ends were trimmed by 1 base and 5 bases, with 11 bases remaining between them. The CDR3 loop is CASSLEFSGYGYTF. The CDR3 DNA reads as TGTGCCAGCAGCTTAGAGTTTAGTGGGTATGGCTACACCTTC. Full variable domain (remainder filled in from reference TRBV7-9 and TRBJ1-2): DTGVSQNPRHKITKRGQNVTFRCDPISEHNRLYWYRQTLGQGPEFLTYFQNEAQLEKSRLLSDRFSAERPKGSFSTLEIQRTEQGDSAMYLCASSLEFSGYGYTFGSGTRLTVV.

The table lists this clone with a count of one. The rearrangement uses TRBV18 and TRBJ2-5; the match to TRBD1 covers 8 bases. CDR1 KGHSH and CDR2 LQKENI come from the germline V gene. J lost 3 bases, V lost 5 bases, and 2 bases had no gene match. This CDR3 is built from 13 residues. This CDR3 is CASSMGQEETQYF. DNA of the CDR3: TGTGCCAGCTCAATGGGACAGGAAGAGACCCAGTACTTC.

V gene TRBV10-3 combines with J gene TRBJ2-1, with a weak D call TRBD1 (8 bases). Per germline, CDR1 ENHRY and CDR2 SYGVKD. The CDR3 runs 18 residues. Trimming took off 2 bases at V and 1 base at J, with 18 bases between the two ends. CDR3 nucleotide sequence: TGTGCCATCAGTGAGACAGGGGGGGGGCCGAAGTCCTACAATGAGCAGTTCTTC. Residues: CAISETGGGPKSYNEQFF.